This T cell receptor (beta chain) was profiled in a study of blood T cell repertoires in COVID-19. Some clones are missing from TCRdb's copy, which holds only in-frame ones; the method was immunoSEQ multiplex PCR. The profile covers a few hundred thousand clones, with more than 65% appearing a single time and approximately 2.9% taken by the ten largest. This clone has a single count. With 2 bases removed from V and 10 bases from J, the gap between germline ends came to 12 bases. Germline loops: CDR1 MNHNS, CDR2 SASEGT. There are 13 residues in the CDR3. The V call is TRBV6-1, the J call TRBJ2-1; D ambiguous. Sample: peripheral blood. The receptor was isolated from a woman in her 30s who had recovered from COVID-19. The CDR3 DNA is TGTGCCAGCAGTGAAACCACAACGTCCGAGCAGTTCTTC. This sequence encodes CASSETTTSEQFF.